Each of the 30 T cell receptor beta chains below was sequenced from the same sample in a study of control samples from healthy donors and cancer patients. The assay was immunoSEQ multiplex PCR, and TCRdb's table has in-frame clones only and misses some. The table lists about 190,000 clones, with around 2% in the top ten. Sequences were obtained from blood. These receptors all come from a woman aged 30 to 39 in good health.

The CDR3 DNA follows: TGTGCCAGCAGCCCAGGACAGGGGACCTATGGATATGGCTACACCTTC. Translating it yields CASSPGQGTYGYGYTF. The chain links TRBV7-2 to TRBJ1-2; TRBD1 agrees at 9 bases. This CDR3 contains 16 residues. With V trimmed by 5 bases and J by 5 bases, 12 bases remained unmatched. The germline gives CDR1 SGHTA, CDR2 FQGNSA. The whole variable domain, remainder taken from reference TRBV7-2 and TRBJ1-2, is GAGVSQSPSNKVTEKGKDVELRCDPISGHTALYWYRQSLGQGLEFLIYFQGNSAPDKSGLPSDRFSAERTGGSVSTLTIQRTQQEDSAVYLCASSPGQGTYGYGYTFGSGTRLTVV.

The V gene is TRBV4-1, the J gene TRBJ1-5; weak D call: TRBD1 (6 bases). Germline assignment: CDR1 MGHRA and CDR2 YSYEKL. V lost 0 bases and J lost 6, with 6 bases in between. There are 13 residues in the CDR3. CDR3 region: CASSQDRGQPQHF. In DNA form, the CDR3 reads TGCGCCAGCAGCCAAGACAGGGGTCAGCCCCAGCATTTT.

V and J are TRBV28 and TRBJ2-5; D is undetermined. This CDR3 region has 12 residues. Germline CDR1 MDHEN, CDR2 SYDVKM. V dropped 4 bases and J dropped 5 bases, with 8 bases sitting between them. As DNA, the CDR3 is TGTGCCAGCAGTTGGGTGAGGGAGACCCAGTACTTC. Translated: CASSWVRETQYF.

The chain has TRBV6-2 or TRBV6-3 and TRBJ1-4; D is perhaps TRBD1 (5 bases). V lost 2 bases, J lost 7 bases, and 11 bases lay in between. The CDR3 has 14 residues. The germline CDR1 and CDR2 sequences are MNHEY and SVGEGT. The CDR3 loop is CASSYGGTGEKLFF. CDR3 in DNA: TGTGCCAGCAGTTACGGGGGGACTGGTGAAAAACTGTTTTTT.

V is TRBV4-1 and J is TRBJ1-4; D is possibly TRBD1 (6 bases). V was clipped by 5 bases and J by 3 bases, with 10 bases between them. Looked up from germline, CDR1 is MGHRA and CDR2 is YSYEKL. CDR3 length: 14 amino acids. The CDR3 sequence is CASSSTGSNEKLFF. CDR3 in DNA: TGCGCCAGCAGCTCCACAGGGTCTAATGAAAAACTGTTTTTT.

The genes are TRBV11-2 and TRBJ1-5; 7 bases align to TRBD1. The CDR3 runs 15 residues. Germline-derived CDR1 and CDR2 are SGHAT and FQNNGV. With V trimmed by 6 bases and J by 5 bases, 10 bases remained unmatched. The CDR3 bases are TGTGCCAGCAGTCTCACAGGGGCCTGGGATCAGCCCCAGCATTTT. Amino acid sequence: CASSLTGAWDQPQHF.

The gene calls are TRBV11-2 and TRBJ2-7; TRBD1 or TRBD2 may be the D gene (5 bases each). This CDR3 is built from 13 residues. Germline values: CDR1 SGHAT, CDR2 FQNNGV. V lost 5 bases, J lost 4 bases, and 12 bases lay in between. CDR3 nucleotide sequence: TGTGCCAGCAGCCCCGGGGCCTATTACGAGCAGTACTTC. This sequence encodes CASSPGAYYEQYF.

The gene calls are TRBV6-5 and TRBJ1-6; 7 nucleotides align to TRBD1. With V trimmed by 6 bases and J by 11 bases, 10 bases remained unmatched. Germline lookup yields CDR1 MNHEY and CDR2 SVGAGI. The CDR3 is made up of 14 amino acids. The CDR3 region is CASSRDSIIPPLHF. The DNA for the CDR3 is TGTGCCAGCAGCCGGGACAGTATAATTCCACCCCTCCACTTT.

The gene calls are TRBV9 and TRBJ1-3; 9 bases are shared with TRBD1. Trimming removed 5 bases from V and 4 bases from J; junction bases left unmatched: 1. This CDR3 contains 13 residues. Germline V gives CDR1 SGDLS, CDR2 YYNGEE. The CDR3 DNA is TGTGCCAGCAGGGGGACAGGGGGAAACACCATATATTTT. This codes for CASRGTGGNTIYF.

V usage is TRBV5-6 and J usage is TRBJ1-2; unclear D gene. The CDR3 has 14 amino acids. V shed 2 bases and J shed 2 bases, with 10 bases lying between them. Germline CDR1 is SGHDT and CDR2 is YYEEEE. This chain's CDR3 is CASSFAGVNYGYTF. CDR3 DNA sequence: TGTGCCAGCAGCTTCGCCGGGGTCAACTATGGCTACACCTTC.

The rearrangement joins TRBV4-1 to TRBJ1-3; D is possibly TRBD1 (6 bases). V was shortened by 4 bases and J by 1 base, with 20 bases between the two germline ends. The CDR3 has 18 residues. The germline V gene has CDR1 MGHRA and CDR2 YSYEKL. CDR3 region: CASSPGADSFPSGNTIYF. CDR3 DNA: TGCGCCAGCAGCCCCGGGGCGGACAGTTTCCCATCTGGAAACACCATATATTTT.

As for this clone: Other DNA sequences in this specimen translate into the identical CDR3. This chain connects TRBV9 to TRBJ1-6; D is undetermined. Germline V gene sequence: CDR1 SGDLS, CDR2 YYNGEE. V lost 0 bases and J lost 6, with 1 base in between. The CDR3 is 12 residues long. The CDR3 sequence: CASSVGNSPLHF. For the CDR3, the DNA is TGTGCCAGCAGCGTAGGTAATTCACCCCTCCACTTT. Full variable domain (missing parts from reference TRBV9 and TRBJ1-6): DSGVTQTPKHLITATGQRVTLRCSPRSGDLSVYWYQQSLDQGLQFLIQYYNGEERAKGNILERFSAQQFPDLHSELNLSSLELGDSALYFCASSVGNSPLHFGNGTRLTVT.

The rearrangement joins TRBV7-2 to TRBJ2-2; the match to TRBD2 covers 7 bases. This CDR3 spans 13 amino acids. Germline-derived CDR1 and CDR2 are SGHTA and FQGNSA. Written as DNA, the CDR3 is TGTGGAGGCGGGGGAGACTTCACCGGGGAGCTGTTTTTT. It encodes CGGGGDFTGELFF. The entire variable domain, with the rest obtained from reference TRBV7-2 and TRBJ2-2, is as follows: GAGVSQSPSNKVTEKGKDVELRCDPISGHTALYWYRQSLGQGLEFLIYFQGNSAPDKSGLPSDRFSAERTGGSVSTLTIQRTQQEDSAVYLCGGGGDFTGELFFGEGSRLTVL.

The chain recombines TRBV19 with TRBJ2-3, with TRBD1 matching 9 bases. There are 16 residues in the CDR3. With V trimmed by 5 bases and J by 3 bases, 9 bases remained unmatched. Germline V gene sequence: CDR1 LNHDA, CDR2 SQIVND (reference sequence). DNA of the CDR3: TGTGCCAGTAGTGCAAGGGACAGGGAAGGGACAGATACGCAGTATTTT. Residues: CASSARDREGTDTQYF.

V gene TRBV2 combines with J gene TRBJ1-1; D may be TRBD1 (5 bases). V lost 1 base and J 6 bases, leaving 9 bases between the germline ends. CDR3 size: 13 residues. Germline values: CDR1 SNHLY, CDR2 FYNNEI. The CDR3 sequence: CASSEVGTAEAFF. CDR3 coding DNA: TGTGCCAGCAGTGAAGTAGGGACGGCTGAAGCTTTCTTT.

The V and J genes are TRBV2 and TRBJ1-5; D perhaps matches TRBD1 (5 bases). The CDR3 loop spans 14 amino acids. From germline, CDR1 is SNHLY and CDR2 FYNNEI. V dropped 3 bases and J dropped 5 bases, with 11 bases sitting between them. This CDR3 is CASSDLTEDQPQHF. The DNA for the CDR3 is TGTGCCAGCAGTGATTTGACAGAGGATCAGCCCCAGCATTTT.

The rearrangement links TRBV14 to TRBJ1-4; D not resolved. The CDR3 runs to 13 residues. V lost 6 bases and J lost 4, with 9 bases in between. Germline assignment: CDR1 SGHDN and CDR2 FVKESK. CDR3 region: CASRMTVNEKLFF. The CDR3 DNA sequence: TGTGCCAGCAGGATGACGGTTAATGAAAAACTGTTTTTT.

DNA of the CDR3: TGTGCCAGCAGTTACCCGAACCATTTTGAGACCCAGTACTTC. Its translation: CASSYPNHFETQYF. The chain recombines TRBV6-2 or TRBV6-3 with TRBJ2-5; D is unresolved. Trimming removed 2 bases at V and 5 bases at J, with 12 bases between. Germline loops: CDR1 MNHEY, CDR2 SVGEGT. CDR3 length: 14 amino acids.

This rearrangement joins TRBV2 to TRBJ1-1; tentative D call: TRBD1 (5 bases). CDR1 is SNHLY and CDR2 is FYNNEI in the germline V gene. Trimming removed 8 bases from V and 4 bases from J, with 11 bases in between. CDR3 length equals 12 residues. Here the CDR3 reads CASSIQGTEAFF. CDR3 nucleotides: TGTGCCAGCTCAATTCAGGGCACTGAAGCTTTCTTT. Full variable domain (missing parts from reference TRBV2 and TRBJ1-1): EPEVTQTPSHQVTQMGQEVILRCVPISNHLYFYWYRQILGQKVEFLVSFYNNEISEKSEIFDDQFSVERPDGSNFTLKIRSTKLEDSAMYFCASSIQGTEAFFGQGTRLTVV.

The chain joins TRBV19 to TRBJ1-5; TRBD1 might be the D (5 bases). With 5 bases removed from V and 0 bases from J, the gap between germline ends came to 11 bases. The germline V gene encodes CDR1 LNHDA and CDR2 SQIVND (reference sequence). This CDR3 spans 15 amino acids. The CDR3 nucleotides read TGTGCCAGTAGTGGATGGCAGGGTAGCAATCAGCCCCAGCATTTT. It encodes CASSGWQGSNQPQHF.

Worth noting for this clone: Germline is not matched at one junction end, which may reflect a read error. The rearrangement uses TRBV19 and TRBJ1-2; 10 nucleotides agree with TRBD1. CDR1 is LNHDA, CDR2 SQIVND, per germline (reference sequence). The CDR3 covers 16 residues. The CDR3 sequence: CASTINLGQGLNGYTF. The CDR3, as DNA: TGTGCCAGTACTATAAACCTGGGACAGGGGCTGAATGGCTACACCTTC.

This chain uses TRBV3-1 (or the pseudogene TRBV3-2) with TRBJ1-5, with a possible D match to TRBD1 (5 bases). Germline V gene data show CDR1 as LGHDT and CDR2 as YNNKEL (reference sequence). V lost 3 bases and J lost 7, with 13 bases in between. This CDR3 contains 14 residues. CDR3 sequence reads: CASSHPQGKQPQHF. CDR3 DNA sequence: TGTGCCAGCAGCCACCCCCAGGGAAAGCAGCCCCAGCATTTT.

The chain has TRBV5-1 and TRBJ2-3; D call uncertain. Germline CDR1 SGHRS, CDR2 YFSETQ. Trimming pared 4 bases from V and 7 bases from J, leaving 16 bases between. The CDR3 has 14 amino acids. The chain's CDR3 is CASSVRILDHTQYF. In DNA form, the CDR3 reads TGCGCCAGCAGCGTTAGGATTCTAGATCATACGCAGTATTTT.

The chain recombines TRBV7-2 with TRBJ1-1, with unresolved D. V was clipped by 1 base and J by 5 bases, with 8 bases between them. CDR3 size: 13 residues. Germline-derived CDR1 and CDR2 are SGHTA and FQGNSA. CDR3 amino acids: CASSLVRRTEAFF. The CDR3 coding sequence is TGTGCCAGCAGCTTAGTCCGCCGGACTGAAGCTTTCTTT.

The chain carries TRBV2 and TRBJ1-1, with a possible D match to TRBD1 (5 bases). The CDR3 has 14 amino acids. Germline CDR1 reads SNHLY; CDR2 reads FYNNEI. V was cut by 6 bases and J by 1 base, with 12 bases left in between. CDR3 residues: CASRGREGNTEAFF. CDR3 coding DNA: TGTGCCAGCAGGGGACGCGAAGGGAACACTGAAGCTTTCTTT. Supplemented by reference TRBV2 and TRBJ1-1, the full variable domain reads EPEVTQTPSHQVTQMGQEVILRCVPISNHLYFYWYRQILGQKVEFLVSFYNNEISEKSEIFDDQFSVERPDGSNFTLKIRSTKLEDSAMYFCASRGREGNTEAFFGQGTRLTVV.

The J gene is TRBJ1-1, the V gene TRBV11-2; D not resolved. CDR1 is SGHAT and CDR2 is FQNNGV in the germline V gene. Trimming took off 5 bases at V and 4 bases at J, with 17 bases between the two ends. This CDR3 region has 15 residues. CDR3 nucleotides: TGTGCCAGCAGCCGATCGTCGTCGGGAAGCACTGAAGCTTTCTTT. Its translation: CASSRSSSGSTEAFF.

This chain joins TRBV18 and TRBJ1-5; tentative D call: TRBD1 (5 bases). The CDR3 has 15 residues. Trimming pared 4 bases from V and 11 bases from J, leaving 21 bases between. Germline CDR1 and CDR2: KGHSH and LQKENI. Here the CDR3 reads CASSQLGGFGSAQHF. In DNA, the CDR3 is TGTGCCAGCTCACAGCTCGGGGGTTTTGGCTCGGCCCAGCATTTT.

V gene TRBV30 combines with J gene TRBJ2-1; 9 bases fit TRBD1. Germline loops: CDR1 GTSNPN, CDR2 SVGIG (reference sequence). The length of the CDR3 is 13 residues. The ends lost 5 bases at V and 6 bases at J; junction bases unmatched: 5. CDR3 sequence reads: CAWAGQGINEQFF. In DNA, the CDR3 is TGTGCCTGGGCGGGACAGGGTATCAATGAGCAGTTCTTC.

The CDR3 bases are TGTGCCAGCAGACTGAAGGGCGGGGATGGCTACACCTTC. This translates into CASRLKGGDGYTF. The gene calls are TRBV2 and TRBJ1-2; D not resolved. The germline V gene encodes CDR1 SNHLY and CDR2 FYNNEI. The CDR3 has 13 amino acids. The V gene lost 6 bases and the J gene lost 6 bases, with 14 bases spanning the gap.

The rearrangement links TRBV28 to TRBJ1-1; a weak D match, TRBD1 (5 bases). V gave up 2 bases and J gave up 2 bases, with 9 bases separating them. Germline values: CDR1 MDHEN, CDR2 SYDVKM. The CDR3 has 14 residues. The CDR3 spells CASSLIRVNTEAFF. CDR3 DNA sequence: TGTGCCAGCAGTTTAATCAGGGTTAACACTGAAGCTTTCTTT.